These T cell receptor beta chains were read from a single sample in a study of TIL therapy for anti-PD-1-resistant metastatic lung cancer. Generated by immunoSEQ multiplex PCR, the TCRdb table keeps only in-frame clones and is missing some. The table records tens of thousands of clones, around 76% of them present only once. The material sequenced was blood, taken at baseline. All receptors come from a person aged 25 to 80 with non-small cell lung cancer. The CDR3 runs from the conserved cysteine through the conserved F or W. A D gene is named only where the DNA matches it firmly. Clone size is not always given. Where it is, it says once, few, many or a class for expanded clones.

cdr3_aa: CSVFGTPGQSHEQFF; cdr3_nt: TGCAGCGTTTTTGGAACCCCGGGACAGAGCCATGAGCAGTTCTTC; clone_size: few; j_call: TRBJ2-1; v_call: TRBV29-1; d_call: TRBD1; cdr3_length: 15
cdr3_aa: CASSPQGNPNYGYTF; cdr3_nt: TGTGCCAGCAGCCCTCAGGGGAACCCTAACTATGGCTACACCTTC; clone_size: .; j_call: TRBJ1-2; v_call: TRBV11-2; d_call: .; cdr3_length: 15
cdr3_aa: CATTGLELLNTEAFF; cdr3_nt: TGTGCCACCACCGGGCTGGAGTTACTAAACACTGAAGCTTTCTTT; clone_size: .; j_call: TRBJ1-1; v_call: TRBV15; d_call: .; cdr3_length: 15
cdr3_aa: CASSRGGSSGELFF; cdr3_nt: TGTGCCAGCAGCCGGGGTGGCTCCAGCGGGGAGCTGTTTTTT; clone_size: .; j_call: TRBJ2-2; v_call: TRBV5-4; d_call: .; cdr3_length: 14
cdr3_aa: CASSLPRWTGGASNTEAFF; cdr3_nt: TGTGCCAGCAGCCTTCCTCGTTGGACAGGGGGCGCCTCGAACACTGAAGCTTTCTTT; clone_size: .; j_call: TRBJ1-1; v_call: TRBV7-8; d_call: TRBD1; cdr3_length: 19
cdr3_aa: CASSEAGGYTGELFF; cdr3_nt: TGCGCCAGCAGTGAGGCAGGGGGCTACACCGGGGAGCTGTTTTTT; clone_size: .; j_call: TRBJ2-2; v_call: TRBV10-1; d_call: TRBD1; cdr3_length: 15
cdr3_aa: CASSLAGGFQPQHF; cdr3_nt: TGTGCCAGCAGCTTAGCGGGGGGTTTTCAGCCCCAGCATTTT; clone_size: .; j_call: TRBJ1-5; v_call: TRBV7-6; d_call: .; cdr3_length: 14
cdr3_aa: CASSDGTGLKQYF; cdr3_nt: TGTGCCAGCAGCGACGGGACAGGCCTCAAGCAGTACTTC; clone_size: once; j_call: TRBJ2-5; v_call: TRBV6-5; d_call: TRBD1; cdr3_length: 13
cdr3_aa: CASSPRAGPYEQYF; cdr3_nt: TGTGCCAGCAGCCCCAGGGCAGGGCCCTACGAGCAGTACTTC; clone_size: .; j_call: TRBJ2-7; v_call: TRBV11-1; d_call: .; cdr3_length: 14
cdr3_aa: CASSLSIWDTQYF; cdr3_nt: TGTGCCAGCAGTTTATCCATTTGGGATACGCAGTATTTT; clone_size: .; j_call: TRBJ2-3; v_call: TRBV27; d_call: .; cdr3_length: 13
cdr3_aa: CAIRAGGAGGELFF; cdr3_nt: TGTGCCATCAGGGCAGGGGGCGCGGGCGGGGAGCTGTTTTTT; clone_size: .; j_call: TRBJ2-2; v_call: TRBV10-3; d_call: TRBD1; cdr3_length: 14
cdr3_aa: CASSINGETQYF; cdr3_nt: TGTGCCAGTAGTATAAACGGCGAGACCCAGTACTTC; clone_size: .; j_call: TRBJ2-5; v_call: TRBV19; d_call: .; cdr3_length: 12
cdr3_aa: CASSLDLRGNSPLHF; cdr3_nt: TGCGCCAGCAGCTTGGACCTCAGGGGGAATTCACCCCTCCACTTT; clone_size: .; j_call: TRBJ1-6; v_call: TRBV5-1; d_call: TRBD1; cdr3_length: 15
cdr3_aa: CACSDRVGTEAFF; cdr3_nt: TGTGCCTGTAGCGACAGGGTCGGCACTGAAGCTTTCTTT; clone_size: .; j_call: TRBJ1-1; v_call: TRBV19; d_call: TRBD1; cdr3_length: 13
cdr3_aa: CATSKDRAGTEAFF; cdr3_nt: TGTGCCACCAGCAAGGACAGGGCCGGGACTGAAGCTTTCTTT; clone_size: .; j_call: TRBJ1-1; v_call: TRBV15; d_call: TRBD1; cdr3_length: 14
cdr3_aa: CASSAGEQAFF; cdr3_nt: TGCGCCAGCAGCGCAGGGGAGCAAGCTTTCTTT; clone_size: once; j_call: TRBJ1-1; v_call: TRBV5-1; d_call: .; cdr3_length: 11
cdr3_aa: CASSPSDRGKEKLFF; cdr3_nt: TGTGCCAGCAGTCCCTCGGACAGGGGCAAGGAAAAACTGTTTTTT; clone_size: .; j_call: TRBJ1-4; v_call: TRBV28; d_call: TRBD1; cdr3_length: 15